Detailed here is one T cell receptor beta chain. Its specificity is unknown. The sample is drawn from a study of T cell repertoires in ileal Crohn's disease. Study context: About half received postoperative treatment, around ten with thiopurines and 15 to 20 anti-TNF.

The V segment lost 0 bases and the J segment 4 bases; nucleotides outside the gene matches: 4. Germline V gene data show CDR1 as SGHRS and CDR2 as YFSETQ. The CDR3 is made up of 15 amino acids. Adults with ileal or ileocolonic Crohn's disease and an indication for resection were eligible. Whole-study findings and limits: Mucosal expansions were suggested to be mainly CD8 T cells.

The protocol was immunoSEQ multiplex PCR, while the TCRdb copy is restricted to in-frame clones and leaves out a portion. The data hold 5,000 or so clones, with around 81% observed a single time. Sequencing was carried out using ileal tissue. This receptor was obtained from an adult with Crohn's disease. The J gene is TRBJ1-3, the V gene TRBV5-1; 7 bases map to TRBD1. Here the CDR3 reads CASSLEGQMGNTIYF. The CDR3 nucleotides read TGCGCCAGCAGCTTGGAGGGACAGATGGGAAACACCATATATTTT.